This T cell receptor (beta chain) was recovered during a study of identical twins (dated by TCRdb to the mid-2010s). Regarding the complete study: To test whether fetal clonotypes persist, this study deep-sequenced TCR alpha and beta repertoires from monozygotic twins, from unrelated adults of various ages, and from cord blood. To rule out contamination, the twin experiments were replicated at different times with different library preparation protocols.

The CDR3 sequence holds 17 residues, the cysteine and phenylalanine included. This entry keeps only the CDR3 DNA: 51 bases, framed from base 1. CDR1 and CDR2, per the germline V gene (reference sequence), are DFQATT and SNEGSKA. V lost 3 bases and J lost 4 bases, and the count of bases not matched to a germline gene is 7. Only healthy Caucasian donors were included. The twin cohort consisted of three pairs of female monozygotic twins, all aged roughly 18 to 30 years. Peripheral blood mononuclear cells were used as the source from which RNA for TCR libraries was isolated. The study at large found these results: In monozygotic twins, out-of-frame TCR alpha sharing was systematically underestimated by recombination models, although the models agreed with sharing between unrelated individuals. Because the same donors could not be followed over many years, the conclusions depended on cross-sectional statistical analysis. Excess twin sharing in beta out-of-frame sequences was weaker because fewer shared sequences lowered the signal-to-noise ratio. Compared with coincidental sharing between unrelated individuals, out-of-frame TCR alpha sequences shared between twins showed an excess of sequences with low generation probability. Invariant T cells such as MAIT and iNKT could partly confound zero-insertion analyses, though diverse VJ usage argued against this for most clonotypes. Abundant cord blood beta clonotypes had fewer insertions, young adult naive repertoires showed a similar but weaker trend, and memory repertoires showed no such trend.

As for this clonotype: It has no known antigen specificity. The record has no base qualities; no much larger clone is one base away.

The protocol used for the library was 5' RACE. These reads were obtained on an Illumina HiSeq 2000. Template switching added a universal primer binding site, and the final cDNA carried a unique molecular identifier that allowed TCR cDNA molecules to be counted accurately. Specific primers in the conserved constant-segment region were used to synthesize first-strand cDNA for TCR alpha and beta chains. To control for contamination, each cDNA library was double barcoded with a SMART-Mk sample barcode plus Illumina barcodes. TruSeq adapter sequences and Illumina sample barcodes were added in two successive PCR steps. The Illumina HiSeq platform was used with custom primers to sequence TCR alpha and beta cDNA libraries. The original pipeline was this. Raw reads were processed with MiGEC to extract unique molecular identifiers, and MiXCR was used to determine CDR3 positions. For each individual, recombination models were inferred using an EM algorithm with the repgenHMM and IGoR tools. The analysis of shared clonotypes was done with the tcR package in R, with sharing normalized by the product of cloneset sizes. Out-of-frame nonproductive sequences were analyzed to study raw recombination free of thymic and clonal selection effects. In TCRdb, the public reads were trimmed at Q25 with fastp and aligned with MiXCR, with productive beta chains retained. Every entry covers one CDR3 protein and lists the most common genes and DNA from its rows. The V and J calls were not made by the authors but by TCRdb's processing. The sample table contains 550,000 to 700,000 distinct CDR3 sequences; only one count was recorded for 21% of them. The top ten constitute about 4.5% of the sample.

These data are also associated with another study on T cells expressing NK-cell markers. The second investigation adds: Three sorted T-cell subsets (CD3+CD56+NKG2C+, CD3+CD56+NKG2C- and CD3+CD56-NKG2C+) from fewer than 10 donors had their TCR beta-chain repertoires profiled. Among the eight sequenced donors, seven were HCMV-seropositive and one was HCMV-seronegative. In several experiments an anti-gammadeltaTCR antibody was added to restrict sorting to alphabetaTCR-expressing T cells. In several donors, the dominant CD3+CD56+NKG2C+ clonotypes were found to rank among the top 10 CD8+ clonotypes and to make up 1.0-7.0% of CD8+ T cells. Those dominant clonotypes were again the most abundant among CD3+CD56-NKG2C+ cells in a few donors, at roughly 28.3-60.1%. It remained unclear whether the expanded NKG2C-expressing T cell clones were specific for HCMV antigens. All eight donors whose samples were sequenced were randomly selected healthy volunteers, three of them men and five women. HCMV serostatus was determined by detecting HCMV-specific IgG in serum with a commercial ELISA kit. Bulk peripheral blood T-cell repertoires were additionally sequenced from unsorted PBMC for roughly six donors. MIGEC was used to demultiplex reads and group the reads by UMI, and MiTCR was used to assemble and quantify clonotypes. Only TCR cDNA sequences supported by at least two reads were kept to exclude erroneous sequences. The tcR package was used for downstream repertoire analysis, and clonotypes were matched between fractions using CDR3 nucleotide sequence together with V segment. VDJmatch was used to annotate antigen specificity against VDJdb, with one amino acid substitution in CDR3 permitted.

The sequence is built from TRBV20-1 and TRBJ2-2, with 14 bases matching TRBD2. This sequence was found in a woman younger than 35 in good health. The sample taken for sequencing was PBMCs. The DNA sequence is TGCAGTGCTAGCGGGACTAGCGGGAGTTGGGGCACCGGGGAGCTGTTTTTT. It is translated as CSASGTSGSWGTGELFF.